This T cell receptor beta chain stems from a study of T cell responses to AZD1222 COVID-19 vaccine. Whole-study results and caveats: Spike-specific TCR breadth and depth went up after people got two AZD1222 doses. There were repertoire samples only from the period after the peak T cell response. Vaccine-related CD4 TCRs covered spike, predominating at 160-218 and 743-854.

Concerning this clone itself: Its cognate antigen is unknown.

The method was immunoSEQ multiplex PCR; TCRdb's version includes in-frame clones alone and lacks a portion of them. The sample consists of approximately 64,000 clones, 84% of them appearing once. The receptor was derived from an adult in good health. This material consisted of peripheral blood, taken on day 0 of AZD1222 vaccination.

This CDR3 reads CASSRNRGETQYF. CDR3 DNA sequence: TGTGCCAGCAGCCGCAACAGGGGAGAGACCCAGTACTTC. This chain links TRBV6-5 with TRBJ2-5; TRBD1 aligns across 7 bases. After removal of 6 bases from V and 4 bases from J, the junction contained 5 bases not matched to a gene. Per the germline V gene, CDR1 is MNHEY and CDR2 is SVGAGI. This CDR3 region has 13 residues.